The clone carrying this T cell receptor beta chain was seen a handful of times. No antigen is known for it. This specimen comes from a study of beta chain features in type 1 diabetes. In the study overall: Patients and healthy donors were similar in age, gender and cell yields.

Overall study results and limits: TCRB CDR3 length was moderately but significantly reduced in all four CD4+ subsets of Type 1 diabetes patients. The naive, central memory and Treg TCRB repertoires of patients appeared to be more similar to one another than those of healthy donors. The question of HLA type influencing TCRB rearrangement was one that remained unresolved here.

cDNA synthesis used the whole RNA isolate, giving expressed TCRB sequences. Produced via immunoSEQ multiplex PCR; TCRdb's table is partial and in-frame only. The sample has 300,000 to 450,000 clones, over 9% seen once. The sequencing input was central memory CD4+ T cells from blood. The clonotype comes from a man aged 30 to 39 with type 1 diabetes.

CDR3 sequence: CASSSRDVTGELFF. CDR3 bases: TGTGCCAGCAGCTCCCGGGACGTCACCGGGGAGCTGTTTTTT. V and J are TRBV5-4 and TRBJ2-2; D might be TRBD1 or TRBD2, each matching 5 bases. From germline, CDR1 is SGHNT and CDR2 YYREEE (reference sequence). The CDR3 has 14 residues. V was cut by 3 bases and J by 4 bases, with 10 bases left in between.